This TCR beta chain was sequenced for a study of response to subunit inactivated influenza vaccine. V was pared by 5 bases and J by 0 bases, with 10 bases of the junction left unmatched. This CDR3 is 16 amino acids long. The V gene's germline CDR1 is SGHVS and CDR2 FNYEAQ. Only a few counts were recorded for this clonotype. Antigen specificity is unknown. Study results and limitations: Few additional T cells are recruited per seasonal influenza vaccination, authors suggested.

Via MiXCR, TCRdb re-called the RT-PCR reads, giving one row per CDR3 protein. Of approximately 480,000 distinct CDR3 sequences in the sample, approximately 10% were seen once. This sample comprised PBMCs from blood, obtained 45 days after vaccination. J is TRBJ2-7 and V is TRBV7-6; 7 bases are a match to TRBD1. The source is a man between 50 and 59 years old who received an inactivated influenza vaccine. CDR3 sequence (DNA): TGTGCCAGCAGCCATTCGGGACAGACTAACTCCTACGAGCAGTACTTC. This gives the protein CASSHSGQTNSYEQYF.